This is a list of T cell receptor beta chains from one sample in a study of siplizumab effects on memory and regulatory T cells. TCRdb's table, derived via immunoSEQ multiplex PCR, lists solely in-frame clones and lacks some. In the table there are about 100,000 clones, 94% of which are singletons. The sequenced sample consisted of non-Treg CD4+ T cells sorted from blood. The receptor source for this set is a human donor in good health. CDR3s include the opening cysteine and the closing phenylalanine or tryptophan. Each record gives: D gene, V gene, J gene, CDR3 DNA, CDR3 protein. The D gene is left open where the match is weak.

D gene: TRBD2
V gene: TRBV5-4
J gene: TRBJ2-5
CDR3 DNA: TGTGCCAGCAGCCTAGCGGGCGTCCCAGAGACCCAGTACTTC
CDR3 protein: CASSLAGVPETQYF

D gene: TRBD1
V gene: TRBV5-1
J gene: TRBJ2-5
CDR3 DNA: TGCGCCAGCAGCCAGGGACAGTTCCAAGAGACCCAGTACTTC
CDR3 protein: CASSQGQFQETQYF

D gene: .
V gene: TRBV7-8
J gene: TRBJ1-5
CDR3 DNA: TGTGCCAGCAGCCTACAGGAGAATCAGCCCCAGCATTTT
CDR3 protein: CASSLQENQPQHF

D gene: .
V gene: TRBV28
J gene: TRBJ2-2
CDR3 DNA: TGTGCCAGCAGTTTATCGGGGGTGGCCGGGGAGCTGTTTTTT
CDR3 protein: CASSLSGVAGELFF

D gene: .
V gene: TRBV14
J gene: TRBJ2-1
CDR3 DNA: TGTGCCAGCAGCCAAGTGACTAGTTTGGTCAATGAGCAGTTCTTC
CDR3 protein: CASSQVTSLVNEQFF

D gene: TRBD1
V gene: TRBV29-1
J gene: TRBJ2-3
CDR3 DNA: TGCAGCGTCCTTGGGGGGGACAGGGGCACAGATACGCAGTATTTT
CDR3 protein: CSVLGGDRGTDTQYF

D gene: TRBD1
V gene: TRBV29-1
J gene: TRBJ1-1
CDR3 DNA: TGCAGCGCACAGGGGGCAGGGTACACTGAAGCTTTCTTT
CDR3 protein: CSAQGAGYTEAFF

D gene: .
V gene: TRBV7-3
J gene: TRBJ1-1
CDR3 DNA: TGTGCCAGCAGCTCTGGGGCGTCGAACACTGAAGCTTTCTTT
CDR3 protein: CASSSGASNTEAFF

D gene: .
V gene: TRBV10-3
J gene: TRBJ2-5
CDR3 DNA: TGTGCCATCAGTGATACTGGGTCTGAGACCCAGTACTTC
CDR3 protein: CAISDTGSETQYF

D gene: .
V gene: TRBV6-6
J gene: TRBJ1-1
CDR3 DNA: TGTGCCAGCAGTTACTCGATGCTGCCGGGGACTGAAGCTTTCTTT
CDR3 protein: CASSYSMLPGTEAFF

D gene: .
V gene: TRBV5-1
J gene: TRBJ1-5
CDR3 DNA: TGTGCCAGCAGCTTGGTAGGGGGTAGCAATCAGCCCCAGCATTTT
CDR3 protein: CASSLVGGSNQPQHF